The rows below give T cell receptor beta chains drawn from one sample of a study of T cells after yellow fever vaccination. TCRdb itself ran the 5' RACE reads through MiXCR, one entry per CDR3 protein. The sample contains some 120,000 distinct CDR3 sequences, 7.4% of which appear only once. The sample here was CD4+ T cells sorted from PBMCs, taken around 10 days after the first yellow fever vaccination. The receptor set was obtained from a man in his late teens or twenties who received the YFV17D yellow fever vaccine. Both conserved end residues are part of each CDR3. Size tells how often a clone was seen (once, few, many) or the class of an expanded clone, and some rows leave it out.

TRBV5-6	14	many	CASSLGTARTEAFF
TRBV6-5	13	many	CASSYDGNQPQHF
TRBV7-2	13	.	CASSFQLATEAFF
TRBV29-1	14	many	CSVEVQNGANVLTF
TRBV6-2/TRBV6-3	12	many	CASSYLEETQYF
TRBV18	15	many	CASSPPTVSTDTQYF
TRBV15	17	.	CATSRVPYASGANVLTF
TRBV4-2	17	many	CASSLRRDRAAKNIQYF
TRBV12-3/TRBV12-4	12	many	CASSPRTDTQYF
TRBV5-1	18	many	CASSKVPSDSTVTYEQYF
TRBV12-3/TRBV12-4	15	many	CASSLEAQGAYEQYF
TRBV11-2	13	many	CASSWDSTDTQYF
TRBV10-3	15	many	CAISESWRNTGELFF
TRBV5-4	15	many	CASSPGSGWTGELFF
TRBV28	11	many	CASSWDSTIYF
TRBV2	19	few	CTFRSWRGGREIDTDTQYF
TRBV29-1	13	many	CSVMTGGNQPQHF
TRBV25-1	14	many	CASSQDWGTGELFF
TRBV4-3	15	many	CASSPGTRIYNEQFF
TRBV5-1	12	many	CASSATFYEQYF
TRBV30	14	few	CAWSAGSNPYEQYF
TRBV7-9	14	many	CASSPRAGTGELFF
TRBV30	17	many	CAWKVRASGANTGELFF
TRBV7-2	15	many	CASSLGLADYNEQFF
TRBV7-9	15	many	CASSVKSGTEYEQYF
TRBV20-1	17	few	CSATQVRGGPGYNEQFF
TRBV2	11	many	CASSRQGARFF
TRBV9	14	many	CASSTGSGRETQYF
TRBV3-1	16	many	CASSMKPGAGNSPLHF
TRBV14	15	many	CASSPLGLAEETQYF
TRBV5-1	15	.	CASSERGGRGNIQYF